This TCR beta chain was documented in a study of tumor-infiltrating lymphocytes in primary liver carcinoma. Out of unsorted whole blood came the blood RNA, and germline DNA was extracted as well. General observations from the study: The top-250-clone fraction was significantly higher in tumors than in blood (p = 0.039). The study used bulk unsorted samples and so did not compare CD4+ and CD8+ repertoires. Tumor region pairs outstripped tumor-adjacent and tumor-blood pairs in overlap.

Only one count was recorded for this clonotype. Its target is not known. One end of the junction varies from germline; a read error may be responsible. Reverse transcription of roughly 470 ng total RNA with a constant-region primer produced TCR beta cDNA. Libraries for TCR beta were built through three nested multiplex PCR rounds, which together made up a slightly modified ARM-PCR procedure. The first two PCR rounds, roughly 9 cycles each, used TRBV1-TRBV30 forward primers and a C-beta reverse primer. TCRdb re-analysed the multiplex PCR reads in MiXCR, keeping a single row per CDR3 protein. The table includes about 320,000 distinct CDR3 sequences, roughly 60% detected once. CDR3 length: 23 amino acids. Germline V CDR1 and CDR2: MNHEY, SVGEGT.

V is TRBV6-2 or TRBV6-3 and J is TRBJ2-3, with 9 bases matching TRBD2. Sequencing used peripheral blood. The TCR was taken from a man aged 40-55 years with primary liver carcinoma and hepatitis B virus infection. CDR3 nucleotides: TGTGCCAGCATCTTCCCCTTAGCGGGAGTAGATCGAATTATGAATACGACCACAGATACGCAGTGTTTT. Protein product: CASIFPLAGVDRIMNTTTDTQCF.